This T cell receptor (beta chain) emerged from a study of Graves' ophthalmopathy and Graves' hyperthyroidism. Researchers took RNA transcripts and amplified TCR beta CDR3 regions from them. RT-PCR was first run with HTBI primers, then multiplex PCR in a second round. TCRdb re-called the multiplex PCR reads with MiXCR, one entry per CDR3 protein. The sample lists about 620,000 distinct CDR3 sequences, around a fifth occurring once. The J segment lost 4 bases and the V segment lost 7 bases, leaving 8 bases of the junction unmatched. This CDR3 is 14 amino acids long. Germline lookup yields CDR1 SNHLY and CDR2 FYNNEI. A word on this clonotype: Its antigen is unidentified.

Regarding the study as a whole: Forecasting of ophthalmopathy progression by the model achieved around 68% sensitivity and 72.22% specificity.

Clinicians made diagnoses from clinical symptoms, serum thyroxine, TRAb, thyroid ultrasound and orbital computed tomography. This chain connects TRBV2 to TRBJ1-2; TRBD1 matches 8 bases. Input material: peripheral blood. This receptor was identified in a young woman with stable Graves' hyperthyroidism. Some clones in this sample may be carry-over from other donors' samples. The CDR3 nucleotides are TGTGCCAGCAAAGTAGTACAGGGGGTCTATGGCTACACCTTC. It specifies CASKVVQGVYGYTF.